This T cell receptor beta chain is drawn from a study of cytomegalovirus exposure and HLA in healthy donors. The V end was cut by 7 bases, the J end by 9 bases, with 15 bases between. CDR3 size: 12 residues. CDR1 is SNHLY, CDR2 FYNNEI, per germline. Both 60 Vbeta primers and 13 Jbeta primers went into the PCR. Sequenced by immunoSEQ multiplex PCR; TCRdb stores in-frame clones only, minus some. The repertoire consists of 150,000 to 200,000 clones, with approximately 80% occurring once and the leading ten covering about 1.9%. The rearrangement joins TRBV2 to TRBJ1-2; D gene uncertain. The specimen was PBMCs. This clonotype was sampled from a woman between 18 and 29 years old in good health and CMV-seropositive. CDR3 protein: CASMFSQESYTF. CDR3 nucleotide sequence: TGTGCCAGCATGTTCTCCCAGGAAAGCTACACCTTC.